Listed below are T cell receptor beta chains from one sample, sequenced in a study of T cell responses to AZD1222 COVID-19 vaccine. Repertoires were generated with immunoSEQ multiplex PCR, while TCRdb's copy carries only in-frame clones and drops some. The profile shows 90,000 to 150,000 clones, 70% to 90% of them singletons. Sequencing used peripheral blood, obtained on day 0 of AZD1222 vaccination. Every receptor here comes from an adult in good health. CDR3s include the opening cysteine and the closing phenylalanine or tryptophan. The D gene is left open where the match is weak. Size values are once, few and many counts, or a class for expanded clones, and some rows have none.

D gene | J gene | clone size | V gene | CDR3 protein | CDR3 DNA
- | TRBJ2-1 | - | TRBV2 | CASSDGLSYNEQFF | TGTGCCAGCAGTGACGGGCTCTCCTACAATGAGCAGTTCTTC
TRBD1 | TRBJ1-2 | - | TRBV12-3/TRBV12-4 | CASSRTGNYGYTF | TGTGCCAGCAGCCGGACAGGGAATTACGGCTACACCTTC
TRBD1 | TRBJ2-1 | once | TRBV3-1/TRBV3-2 | CASSPRDRGGHEQFF | TGTGCCAGCAGCCCAAGGGACAGGGGAGGACATGAGCAGTTCTTC
- | TRBJ1-1 | - | TRBV14 | CASSQDGRTTEAFF | TGTGCCAGCAGCCAAGACGGGCGAACAACTGAAGCTTTCTTT
- | TRBJ1-1 | - | TRBV15 | CATSSRGREAFF | TGTGCCACCAGCAGCAGGGGTCGGGAAGCTTTCTTT
- | TRBJ1-1 | many | TRBV7-2 | CASSPAGVGTEAFF | TGTGCCAGCAGCCCTGCTGGGGTAGGCACTGAAGCTTTCTTT
- | TRBJ1-1 | - | TRBV2 | CASSEAGPEAFF | TGTGCCAGCAGTGAAGCGGGCCCTGAAGCTTTCTTT
- | TRBJ1-5 | - | TRBV19 | CASSIGGVLRGNQPQHF | TGTGCCAGTAGTATCGGGGGAGTCCTCAGGGGCAATCAGCCCCAGCATTTT
TRBD2 | TRBJ2-7 | - | TRBV2 | CASSVRRGGRNEQYF | TGTGCCAGCAGCGTACGGCGGGGGGGCCGGAACGAGCAGTACTTC
- | TRBJ2-3 | - | TRBV6-2/TRBV6-3 | CASSYLSADTQYF | TGTGCCAGCAGTTACCTAAGCGCAGATACGCAGTATTTT
- | TRBJ2-7 | - | TRBV5-8 | CASSKGTGGSYEQYF | TGTGCCAGCAGTAAAGGGACTGGAGGGTCCTACGAGCAGTACTTC
TRBD1 | TRBJ2-1 | - | TRBV29-1 | CSASTGTGYNEQFF | TGCAGCGCGTCTACCGGGACAGGCTACAATGAGCAGTTCTTC
- | TRBJ1-1 | - | TRBV6-2/TRBV6-3 | CASSLGGGAFF | TGTGCCAGCAGCTTGGGTGGGGGGGCTTTCTTT
TRBD2 | TRBJ2-5 | - | TRBV7-2 | CASSWDLSGGKRTQYF | TGTGCCAGCAGCTGGGACCTTAGCGGGGGGAAAAGGACCCAGTACTTC
- | TRBJ2-1 | - | TRBV5-1 | CASSLGGWGAEQFF | TGCGCCAGCAGCTTGGGGGGCTGGGGCGCTGAGCAGTTCTTC
- | TRBJ1-5 | - | TRBV7-2 | CASSLVARGGGQPQHF | TGTGCCAGCAGCTTAGTCGCCAGGGGAGGCGGTCAGCCCCAGCATTTT
- | TRBJ2-7 | - | TRBV5-6 | CASSLVWQVYEQYF | TGTGCCAGCAGCTTGGTTTGGCAGGTCTACGAGCAGTACTTC
- | TRBJ1-3 | - | TRBV19 | CASSTGFTILSGNTIYF | TGTGCCAGTAGTACAGGATTCACTATCCTCTCTGGAAACACCATATATTTT
- | TRBJ2-5 | - | TRBV11-3 | CASSLGRVETQYF | TGTGCCAGCAGTTTAGGCAGGGTCGAGACCCAGTACTTC
- | TRBJ1-1 | - | TRBV10-3 | CAISASVEAEAFF | TGTGCCATCAGTGCAAGTGTGGAGGCTGAAGCTTTCTTT
TRBD1 | TRBJ2-2 | - | TRBV19 | CASSIQGAAGELFF | TGTGCCAGTAGTATACAGGGGGCAGCCGGGGAGCTGTTTTTT
- | TRBJ2-2 | few | TRBV7-9 | CASSLAKGTPGELFF | TGTGCCAGCAGCTTAGCGAAAGGTACCCCCGGGGAGCTGTTTTTT
- | TRBJ1-5 | - | TRBV5-1 | CASRPAPSNQPQHF | TGCGCCAGCAGGCCTGCGCCTAGCAATCAGCCCCAGCATTTT
TRBD1 | TRBJ1-2 | - | TRBV6-1 | CASSETGGDYGYTF | TGTGCCAGCAGTGAAACAGGGGGTGATTATGGCTACACCTTC
- | TRBJ2-4 | - | TRBV6-9 | CASSLEKVGESLAKNIQYF | TGTGCCAGCAGTTTGGAGAAGGTGGGTGAATCCCTAGCCAAAAACATTCAGTACTTC
- | TRBJ2-1 | - | TRBV7-2 | CASSLRDTKNNEQFF | TGTGCCAGCAGCTTAAGGGACACCAAAAACAATGAGCAGTTCTTC
TRBD1 | TRBJ1-4 | - | TRBV5-1 | CASSRTGGEEKLFF | TGCGCCAGCAGCCGGACAGGGGGGGAGGAAAAACTGTTTTTT
- | TRBJ1-1 | - | TRBV10-3 | CATSLGVTANTEAFF | TGTGCCACCTCTCTAGGGGTGACAGCGAACACTGAAGCTTTCTTT
TRBD2 | TRBJ2-3 | - | TRBV4-3 | CASSQDRSGAESDTQYF | TGCGCCAGCAGCCAAGATAGGAGCGGGGCCGAATCAGATACGCAGTATTTT
- | TRBJ1-2 | - | TRBV5-1 | CASSLVQGPGHTF | TGCGCCAGCAGCTTGGTGCAGGGGCCTGGCCACACCTTC
- | TRBJ1-4 | - | TRBV11-2 | CASSFREVNEKLFF | TGTGCCAGCAGCTTCCGGGAAGTAAATGAAAAACTGTTTTTT
- | TRBJ1-5 | - | TRBV2 | CASSGADGNQPQHF | TGTGCCAGCAGTGGAGCAGATGGCAATCAGCCCCAGCATTTT
- | TRBJ1-5 | few | TRBV7-6 | CASSLWGEGNQPQHF | TGTGCCAGCAGCTTGTGGGGGGAAGGCAATCAGCCCCAGCATTTT
- | TRBJ2-3 | - | TRBV18 | CASSPPATDTQYF | TGTGCCAGCTCACCGCCAGCGACAGATACGCAGTATTTT
- | TRBJ1-6 | - | TRBV14 | CASSSFYNSPLHF | TGTGCCAGCTCCTCATTCTATAATTCACCCCTCCACTTT
TRBD1 | TRBJ1-6 | - | TRBV12-3/TRBV12-4 | CASSLRDRGPLHF | TGTGCCAGCAGTCTCCGGGACAGGGGACCCCTCCACTTT
- | TRBJ2-7 | many | TRBV20-1 | CSARLVDEQYF | TGCAGTGCTAGGTTGGTGGACGAGCAGTACTTC
- | TRBJ2-2 | - | TRBV15 | CATGRLPGTGELFF | TGTGCCACCGGGAGGTTACCGGGCACCGGGGAGCTGTTTTTT
TRBD1 | TRBJ1-4 | - | TRBV19 | CASSRRQGPFEKLFF | TGTGCCAGTAGTCGTCGACAGGGACCGTTTGAAAAACTGTTTTTT
- | TRBJ1-1 | - | TRBV6-5 | CAVYAGEDTEAFF | TGTGCCGTTTACGCAGGGGAGGACACTGAAGCTTTCTTT